One and the same sample provided the 20 T cell receptor beta chains below, sequenced in a study of blood T cells in healthy people across ages (dated by TCRdb to the mid-2010s). Preparation of the library involved 5' RACE. For sequencing, an Illumina HiSeq 2500 was employed. A second roughly 7 to 11 cycle PCR used a sample-barcoded 5' primer and a J-beta primer mix. TCRdb reprocessed the public reads (quality trimming at Q25 with fastp, clone calling with MiXCR) and kept in-frame beta chains. All rows with the same CDR3 protein become a single entry with the most common DNA and genes. The sample table records hundreds of thousands of distinct CDR3 sequences; 56% of these occur just once. The ten top clones hold approximately 24% of the sample. Sequenced: blood. The receptors here all came from a man aged 35 to 55 in good health.

V gene TRBV7-9 combines with J gene TRBJ1-2; the D is unclear. This CDR3 has 13 residues. The V end lost 6 bases, the J end lost 6 bases, and 14 bases lay between the germline ends. The germline V gene has CDR1 SEHNR and CDR2 FQNEAQ (reference sequence). Written as DNA, the CDR3 is TGTGCCAGCAGAGTCTCAGAAGGGAATGGCTACACCTTC. This codes for CASRVSEGNGYTF.

The V and J genes are TRBV7-9 and TRBJ2-7; D unresolved. V gave up 5 bases and J gave up 6 bases, with 11 bases separating them. The CDR3 sequence is 12 residues long. Germline lookup yields CDR1 SEHNR and CDR2 FQNEAQ (reference sequence). In DNA form, the CDR3 reads TGTGCCAGCAGCGCGTTGTCTGCCGAGCAGTACTTC. Translation: CASSALSAEQYF.

The V call is TRBV7-2, the J call TRBJ1-6, with 7 bases aligning to TRBD1. The CDR3 extends over 18 amino acids. V was pared by 4 bases and J by 10 bases, with 19 bases of the junction left unmatched. CDR1 and CDR2 from the germline V gene are SGHTA and FQGNSA. The CDR3 here is CASSSHRQGISSLSPLHF. The CDR3 nucleotides read TGTGCCAGCAGCTCGCACCGACAGGGTATTTCCTCGCTATCACCCCTCCACTTT.

The chain joins TRBV28 to TRBJ1-6; 10 nucleotides match TRBD1. With V trimmed by 6 bases and J by 10 bases, 9 bases remained unmatched. In germline, CDR1 is MDHEN, CDR2 SYDVKM. The CDR3 sequence is 15 residues long. This CDR3 is CASRTGTGAHSPLHF. The CDR3 coding sequence is TGTGCCAGCAGGACCGGGACAGGGGCCCACTCACCCCTCCACTTT.

This clonotype was observed a few times. The chain couples TRBV7-2 to TRBJ2-5; the match to TRBD1 covers 7 bases. CDR1 is SGHTA and CDR2 is FQGNSA in the germline V gene. The CDR3 extends over 15 amino acids. J was trimmed by 5 bases and V by 0 bases; bases with no gene match: 6. The CDR3 bases are TGTGCCAGCAGCTTAGCTCAACAGGGGTGGGAGACCCAGTACTTC. This codes for CASSLAQQGWETQYF. Combining the CDR3 with reference TRBV7-2 and TRBJ2-5 gives the whole variable domain GAGVSQSPSNKVTEKGKDVELRCDPISGHTALYWYRQSLGQGLEFLIYFQGNSAPDKSGLPSDRFSAERTGGSVSTLTIQRTQQEDSAVYLCASSLAQQGWETQYFGPGTRLLVL.

This chain connects TRBV20-1 to TRBJ2-7, with D possibly TRBD2 on 6 matching bases. The V end was cut by 0 bases, the J end by 2 bases, with 11 bases between. Germline assignment: CDR1 DFQATT and CDR2 SNEGSKA (reference sequence). This CDR3 is 14 amino acids long. DNA of the CDR3: TGCAGTGCTAGAGAGGCGGGGCAGCCCTACGAGCAGTACTTC. Residues: CSAREAGQPYEQYF.

The rearrangement links TRBV12-3 or TRBV12-4 to TRBJ1-2; 7 bases match TRBD1. V was clipped by 6 bases and J by 8 bases; unmatched bases: 9. The CDR3 runs to 13 residues. CDR3 loop: CASSLIRDSGYTF. The CDR3 DNA reads as TGTGCCAGCAGCCTCATCCGGGACAGCGGCTACACCTTC.

This chain connects TRBV9 to TRBJ1-2; TRBD1 matches 8 bases. The CDR3 loop spans 15 amino acids. The ends lost 4 bases at V and 3 bases at J; junction bases unmatched: 8. The V gene's germline CDR1 is SGDLS and CDR2 YYNGEE. The CDR3 here is CASSLDPDRDYGYTF. The CDR3 bases are TGTGCCAGCAGCCTCGACCCGGACAGGGACTATGGCTACACCTTC.

V and J are TRBV2 and TRBJ2-1; TRBD1 aligns across 11 bases. The V gene's germline CDR1 is SNHLY and CDR2 FYNNEI. The V gene end was trimmed by 5 bases and the J gene end by 14 bases; junction bases not matched to a gene: 5. This CDR3 region has 12 residues. CDR3 nucleotide sequence: TGTGCCAGCAGTAGGGACAGGGGGAGCAAGTTCTTC. This encodes CASSRDRGSKFF.

This chain links TRBV4-3 with TRBJ1-5, with D perhaps matching TRBD1 (5 bases). This CDR3 contains 14 residues. V was clipped by 0 bases and J by 6 bases, with 9 bases between them. Germline loops: CDR1 LGHNA, CDR2 YSLEER. CDR3 protein: CASSQEWGFQPQHF. CDR3 nucleotide sequence: TGCGCCAGCAGCCAAGAGTGGGGGTTTCAGCCCCAGCATTTT.

In this sample, this clonotype turned up a few times. The chain recombines TRBV12-3 or TRBV12-4 with TRBJ2-7; D gene uncertain. V lost 9 bases and J lost 4, with 13 bases in between. This CDR3 comprises 12 residues. CDR3 amino acids: CASSRIRYEQYF. The CDR3 region has the DNA TGTGCCAGTAGCAGGATCCGATACGAGCAGTACTTC.

The chain uses TRBV7-9 and TRBJ2-6, with D tentatively TRBD1 (6 bases). CDR1 and CDR2 from the germline V gene are SEHNR and FQNEAQ (reference sequence). The CDR3 is 15 amino acids. Trimming shortened V by 8 bases and J by 0 bases, and 11 bases separated the two germline ends. CDR3 loop: CASGPDSSGANVLTF. In DNA form, the CDR3 reads TGTGCCAGCGGCCCGGACAGCTCTGGGGCCAACGTCCTGACTTTC.

The chain joins TRBV7-9 to TRBJ2-7; maybe TRBD1 (5 bases). CDR1 and CDR2 (germline): SEHNR, FQNEAQ (reference sequence). The CDR3 extends over 13 amino acids. V gave up 3 bases and J gave up 3 bases, with 9 bases separating them. The CDR3 protein is CASSFGQIYEQYF. The CDR3, as DNA: TGTGCCAGCAGCTTTGGACAAATCTACGAGCAGTACTTC.

Turning to this clonotype: A read error may produce the germline difference seen at one junction end. CDR3 protein: CASRGGLQFYERYF. CDR3 coding DNA: TGCGCCAGCAGGGGAGGCCTGCAATTCTACGAGCGGTACTTC. V gene TRBV5-1 combines with J gene TRBJ2-7, with D possibly being TRBD2 (6 bases). In germline, CDR1 is SGHRS, CDR2 YFSETQ. The CDR3 extends over 14 amino acids. The entire variable domain, with the rest obtained from reference TRBV5-1 and TRBJ2-7, is as follows: KAGVTQTPRYLIKTRGQQVTLSCSPISGHRSVSWYQQTPGQGLQFLFEYFSETQRNKGNFPGRFSGRQFSNSRSEMNVSTLELGDSALYLCASRGGLQFYERYFGPGTRLTVT.

This clonotype was seen more than once but under ten times. The gene calls are TRBV12-3 or TRBV12-4 and TRBJ2-3; D is unresolved. Trimming took off 8 bases at V and 5 bases at J, with 8 bases between the two ends. The CDR3 is 11 amino acids. The CDR3 sequence: CASWSGDTQYF. The CDR3 nucleotides read TGTGCCAGCTGGTCCGGAGATACGCAGTATTTT.

This clonotype was recorded once. The V and J genes are TRBV27 and TRBJ2-1; the match to TRBD2 covers 11 bases. Germline values: CDR1 MNHEY, CDR2 SMNVEV (reference sequence). Losses at the gene ends were 4 bases for V and 9 bases for J; bases not matched to a gene: 2. The CDR3 spans 13 residues. The CDR3 reads CASSWGTSGEQFF. The CDR3 DNA sequence: TGTGCCAGCAGTTGGGGGACTAGCGGTGAGCAGTTCTTC.

The gene calls are TRBV9 and TRBJ2-3; 8 nucleotides match TRBD2. Germline V gene lookup returns CDR1 SGDLS and CDR2 YYNGEE. The CDR3 length is 18 residues. J gave up 0 bases and V 2 bases, and 11 bases lay outside the gene matches. The CDR3 bases are TGTGCCAGCAGCGTGTTAGCGGGAAGCACCACTAGCACAGATACGCAGTATTTT. Amino acid sequence: CASSVLAGSTTSTDTQYF.

The chain links TRBV18 to TRBJ2-7, with 7 bases fitting TRBD1. The CDR3 length is 13 residues. V lost 4 bases, J lost 4 bases, and 4 bases stayed unmatched. Germline CDR1 KGHSH, CDR2 LQKENI. CDR3 coding DNA: TGTGCCAGCTCACAGGGGGCGCGGTACGAGCAGTACTTC. Amino acids: CASSQGARYEQYF.

The V and J genes are TRBV7-3 and TRBJ2-5; unclear D gene. Trimming removed 5 bases at V and 0 bases at J, with 10 bases between. CDR3 length equals 14 residues. The V gene's germline CDR1 is SGHTA and CDR2 FQGTGA. The CDR3 bases are TGTGCCAGCAGCCAAGGACGGAACCAAGAGACCCAGTACTTC. Its protein is CASSQGRNQETQYF.

This clonotype occurred a few times. The CDR3 protein is CASSFSGTSASYEQYF. The CDR3 DNA reads as TGTGCCAGCAGCTTCTCCGGGACTAGCGCTTCCTACGAGCAGTACTTC. The chain is built from TRBV3-1 and TRBJ2-7; 10 nucleotides line up with TRBD2. V lost 5 bases and J lost 1; bases outside the gene matches: 8. Germline values: CDR1 LGHDT, CDR2 YNNKEL (reference sequence). This CDR3 comprises 16 residues.